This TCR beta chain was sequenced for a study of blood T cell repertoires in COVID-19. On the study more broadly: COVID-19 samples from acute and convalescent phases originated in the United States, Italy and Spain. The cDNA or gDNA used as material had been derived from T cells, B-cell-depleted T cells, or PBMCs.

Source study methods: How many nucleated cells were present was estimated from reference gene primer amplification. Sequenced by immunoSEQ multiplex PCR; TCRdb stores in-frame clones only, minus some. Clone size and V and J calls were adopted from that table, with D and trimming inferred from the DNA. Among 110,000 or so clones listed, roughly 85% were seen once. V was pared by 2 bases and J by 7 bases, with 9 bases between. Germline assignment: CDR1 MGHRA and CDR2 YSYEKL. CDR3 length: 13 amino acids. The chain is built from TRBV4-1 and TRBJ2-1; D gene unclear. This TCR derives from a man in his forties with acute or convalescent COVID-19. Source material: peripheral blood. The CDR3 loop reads CASSQIVMNEQFF. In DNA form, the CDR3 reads TGCGCCAGCAGCCAAATAGTGATGAATGAGCAGTTCTTC.